This T cell receptor (beta chain) was obtained from a study of blood T cell repertoires in COVID-19. Study in general: PBMCs, B-cell-depleted T cells, or T cells were the source of the cDNA or gDNA that made up the material.

Original handling: For nucleated cells, counts were estimated from reference gene primer amplification. Generated by immunoSEQ multiplex PCR, the TCRdb table keeps only in-frame clones and is missing some. The V and J calls and clone size were taken over from that table, and D and trimming were inferred from the DNA. The sample lists some 48,000 clones; approximately 82% were seen once. Across 24 US areas, participants ranged in age from about 18 to 100 years. Assignments of participants to cohorts depended upon their own reported clinical history. The ends were cut back, 7 bases at V and 5 bases at J, with 14 bases in the middle. In germline, CDR1 is MNHEY, CDR2 SVGAGI. The length of the CDR3 is 13 residues.

This clonotype was obtained from a woman aged 45 to 65 with acute COVID-19. Material for sequencing was PBMCs or T cells enriched from blood (not recorded which). This chain connects TRBV6-5 to TRBJ1-2; weak D call: TRBD1 (6 bases). The CDR3 DNA is TGTGCCAGCACCCTTGGACAGTTGTATGGCTACACCTTC. Translated, it gives CASTLGQLYGYTF.